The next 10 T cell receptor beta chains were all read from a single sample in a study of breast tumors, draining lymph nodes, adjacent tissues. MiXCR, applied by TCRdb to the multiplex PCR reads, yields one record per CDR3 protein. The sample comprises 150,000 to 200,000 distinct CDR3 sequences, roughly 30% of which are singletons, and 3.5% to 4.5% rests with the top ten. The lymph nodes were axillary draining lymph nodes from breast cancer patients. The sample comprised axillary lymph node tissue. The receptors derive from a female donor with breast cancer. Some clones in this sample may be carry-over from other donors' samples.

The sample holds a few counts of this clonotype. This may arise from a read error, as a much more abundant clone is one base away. This CDR3 is CASSSNGGYGNTIHF. DNA for the CDR3: TGTGCCAGCAGCTCCAACGGGGGTTATGGAAACACCATACATTTT. The chain joins TRBV7-3 to TRBJ1-3, with D tentatively TRBD1 (5 bases). Germline CDR1 SGHTA, CDR2 FQGTGA. The CDR3 spans 15 residues.

CDR3 sequence reads: CASSWGLAGSYEQYF. The CDR3 coding sequence is TGTGCCAGCAGTTGGGGACTAGCGGGCTCCTACGAGCAGTACTTC. The chain joins TRBV27 to TRBJ2-7, with 12 bases identical to TRBD2. This CDR3 is 15 amino acids long. Trimming took 4 bases from V and 0 from J; bases not matched to a gene: 1. CDR1 and CDR2 from the germline V gene are MNHEY and SMNVEV (reference sequence).

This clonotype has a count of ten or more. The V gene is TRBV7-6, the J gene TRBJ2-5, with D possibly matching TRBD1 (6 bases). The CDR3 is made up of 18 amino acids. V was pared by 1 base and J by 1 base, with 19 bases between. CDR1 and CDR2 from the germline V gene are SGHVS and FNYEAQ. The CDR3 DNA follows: TGTGCCAGCAGCTTAGAACAGGGCGGCCACTCCCTCCAAGAGACCCAGTACTTC. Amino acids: CASSLEQGGHSLQETQYF.

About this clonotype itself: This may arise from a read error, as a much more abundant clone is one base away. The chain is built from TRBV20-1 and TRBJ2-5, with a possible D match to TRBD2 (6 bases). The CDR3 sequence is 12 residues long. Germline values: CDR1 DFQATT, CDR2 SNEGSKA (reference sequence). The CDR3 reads CSARPWRETPYF. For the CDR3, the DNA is TGCAGTGCTAGGCCCTGGAGGGAGACCCCGTACTTC.

In DNA form, the CDR3 reads TGTGCCAGCAAGAGGGGGCAGTCCTATAATTCACCCCTCCACTTT. This translates into CASKRGQSYNSPLHF. This chain uses TRBV6-6 with TRBJ1-6; the match to TRBD1 covers 7 bases. Germline trimming cut 7 bases from V and 1 base from J; bases unmatched to any gene: 4. Germline V CDR1 and CDR2: MNHNY, SVGAGI (reference sequence). The CDR3 length is 15 residues.

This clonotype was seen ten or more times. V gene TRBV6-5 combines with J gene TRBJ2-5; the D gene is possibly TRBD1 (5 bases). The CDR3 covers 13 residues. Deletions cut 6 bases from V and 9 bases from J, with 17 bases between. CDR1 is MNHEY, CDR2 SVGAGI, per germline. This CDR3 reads CASSPSVRVAQYF. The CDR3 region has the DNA TGTGCCAGCAGCCCCTCCGTCAGGGTGGCCCAGTACTTC.

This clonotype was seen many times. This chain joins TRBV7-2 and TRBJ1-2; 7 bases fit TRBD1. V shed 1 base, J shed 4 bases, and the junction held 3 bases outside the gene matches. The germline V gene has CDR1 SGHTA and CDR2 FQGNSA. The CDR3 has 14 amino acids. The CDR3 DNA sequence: TGTGCCAGCAGCTTAGAGGGGGCAGGCTATGGCTACACCTTC. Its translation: CASSLEGAGYGYTF.

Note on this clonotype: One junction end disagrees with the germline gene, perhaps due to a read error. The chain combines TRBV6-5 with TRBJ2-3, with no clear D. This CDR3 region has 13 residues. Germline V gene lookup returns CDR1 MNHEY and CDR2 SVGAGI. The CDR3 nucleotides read TGTGCCACCAGTGATCCAGCCCTAGATACGCAGTATTTT. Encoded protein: CATSDPALDTQYF.

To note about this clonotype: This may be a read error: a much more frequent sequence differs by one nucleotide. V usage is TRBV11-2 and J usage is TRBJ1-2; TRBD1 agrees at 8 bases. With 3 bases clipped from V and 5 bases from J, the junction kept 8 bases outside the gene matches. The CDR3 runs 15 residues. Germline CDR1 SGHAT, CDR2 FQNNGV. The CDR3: CASSFEDRARYGYTF. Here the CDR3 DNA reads TGTGCCAGCAGCTTCGAGGACAGGGCGCGTTATGGCTACACCTTC.

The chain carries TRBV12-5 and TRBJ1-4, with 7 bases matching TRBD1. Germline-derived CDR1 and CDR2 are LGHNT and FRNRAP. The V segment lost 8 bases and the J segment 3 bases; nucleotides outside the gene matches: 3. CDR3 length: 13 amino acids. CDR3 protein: CASSGTANEKLFF. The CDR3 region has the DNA TGTGCTAGTAGCGGGACAGCTAATGAAAAACTGTTTTTT.